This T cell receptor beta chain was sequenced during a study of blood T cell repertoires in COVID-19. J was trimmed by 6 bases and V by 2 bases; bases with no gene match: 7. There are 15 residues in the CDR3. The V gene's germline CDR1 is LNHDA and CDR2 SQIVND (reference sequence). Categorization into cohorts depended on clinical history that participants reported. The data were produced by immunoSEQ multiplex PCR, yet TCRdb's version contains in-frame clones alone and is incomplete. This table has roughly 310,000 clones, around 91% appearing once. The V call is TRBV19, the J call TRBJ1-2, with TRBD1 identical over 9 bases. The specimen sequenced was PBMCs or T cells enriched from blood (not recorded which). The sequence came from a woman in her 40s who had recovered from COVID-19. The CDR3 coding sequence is TGTGCCAGTAGTATATACTCCGGGACAGGGAATGGCTACACCTTC. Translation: CASSIYSGTGNGYTF.